This is a list of T cell receptor beta chains from one sample in a study of T-cell memory formation after mild COVID-19. From the 5' RACE reads, TCRdb called clonotypes with MiXCR, one entry per CDR3 protein. The sample lists roughly 600,000 distinct CDR3 sequences, more than 15% occurring once. The sequenced material came from PBMCs or a T cell subset sorted from them (not recorded which). These receptors were taken from an adult woman who had mild COVID-19 (a few samples of this study predate the infection). Cell type and time point are not known. The CDR3 runs from the conserved cysteine through the conserved F or W. The order of the fields is CDR3 DNA, CDR3 protein, D gene, V gene, J gene, clone size. D genes are given only for firm matches. Only some rows state a clone size, as once, few, many or a class for expanded clones.

cdr3_nt: TGTGCCAGCAGTGACGGGACTAGCAGCACAGATACGCAGTATTTT; cdr3_aa: CASSDGTSSTDTQYF; d_call: TRBD2; v_call: TRBV6-4; j_call: TRBJ2-3; clone_size: many
cdr3_nt: TGTGCCTGGAGTCTCCCGGGGGGTCAGCCCCAGCATTTT; cdr3_aa: CAWSLPGGQPQHF; d_call: NA; v_call: TRBV30; j_call: TRBJ1-5; clone_size: few
cdr3_nt: TGTGCCAGCAGTTTTTCCGGGAGCTTGGAGACCCAGTACTTC; cdr3_aa: CASSFSGSLETQYF; d_call: NA; v_call: TRBV12-3/TRBV12-4; j_call: TRBJ2-5; clone_size: NA
cdr3_nt: TGCAGCGTTGGAGGAGGGTCAAGCTATGGCTACACCTTC; cdr3_aa: CSVGGGSSYGYTF; d_call: NA; v_call: TRBV29-1; j_call: TRBJ1-2; clone_size: many
cdr3_nt: TGTGCCAGCAGCGTCCCGGGACAGGGGGTATTTGAGCAGTACTTC; cdr3_aa: CASSVPGQGVFEQYF; d_call: TRBD1; v_call: TRBV7-9; j_call: TRBJ2-7; clone_size: NA
cdr3_nt: TGTGCCAGCACTACCGTCTCCTACAATGAGCAGTTCTTC; cdr3_aa: CASTTVSYNEQFF; d_call: NA; v_call: TRBV13; j_call: TRBJ2-1; clone_size: NA
cdr3_nt: TGCGCCAGCAGCCGGTGGACAGGGGACACCGGGGAGCTGTTTTTT; cdr3_aa: CASSRWTGDTGELFF; d_call: TRBD1; v_call: TRBV5-1; j_call: TRBJ2-2; clone_size: few
cdr3_nt: TGTGCCAGTAGTAGCGGAGACAGGCGACAGCCCCAGCATTTT; cdr3_aa: CASSSGDRRQPQHF; d_call: NA; v_call: TRBV19; j_call: TRBJ1-5; clone_size: NA
cdr3_nt: TGTGCCAGCACCCTATCGACAGGCAGTGAGCAGTTCTTC; cdr3_aa: CASTLSTGSEQFF; d_call: NA; v_call: TRBV6-5; j_call: TRBJ2-1; clone_size: few
cdr3_nt: TGCGCCAGCAGCCTCCCTAGTGGGGGGGCGGATGGCTACACCTTC; cdr3_aa: CASSLPSGGADGYTF; d_call: NA; v_call: TRBV4-1; j_call: TRBJ1-2; clone_size: NA
cdr3_nt: TGTGCCAGCAGCTCATCAGGGGGCGCGGTCCCTAATGAGCAGTTCTTC; cdr3_aa: CASSSSGGAVPNEQFF; d_call: TRBD1; v_call: TRBV7-8; j_call: TRBJ2-1; clone_size: NA
cdr3_nt: TGCAGTGCTAGAGATAAAGGGATAAGTAATCAGCCCCAGCATTTT; cdr3_aa: CSARDKGISNQPQHF; d_call: NA; v_call: TRBV20-1; j_call: TRBJ1-5; clone_size: NA
cdr3_nt: TGTGCCAGCAGTTACTCAACCGTAGGGGAGCAGTTCTTC; cdr3_aa: CASSYSTVGEQFF; d_call: NA; v_call: TRBV6-2/TRBV6-3; j_call: TRBJ2-1; clone_size: few
cdr3_nt: TGTGCCAGCAGCCGACAGGGGGCTTTGACTGAAGCTTTCTTT; cdr3_aa: CASSRQGALTEAFF; d_call: TRBD1; v_call: TRBV11-3; j_call: TRBJ1-1; clone_size: NA
cdr3_nt: TGCAGCGTTGAAACGGGCCTCCTTACCGGGGAGCTGTTTTTT; cdr3_aa: CSVETGLLTGELFF; d_call: NA; v_call: TRBV29-1; j_call: TRBJ2-2; clone_size: few
cdr3_nt: TGTGCCACCAGTGACTCCCGGTACAGACAGCCCCAGCATTTT; cdr3_aa: CATSDSRYRQPQHF; d_call: NA; v_call: TRBV24-1; j_call: TRBJ1-5; clone_size: few
cdr3_nt: TGCAGCGCACAGGGGGATAAGGCTAAAGAAAAACTGTTTTTT; cdr3_aa: CSAQGDKAKEKLFF; d_call: TRBD1; v_call: TRBV29-1; j_call: TRBJ1-4; clone_size: few
cdr3_nt: TGCAGTGCTCCCTTGGCTTGGGGGACTAGCAATGAGCAGTTCTTC; cdr3_aa: CSAPLAWGTSNEQFF; d_call: TRBD2; v_call: TRBV20-1; j_call: TRBJ2-1; clone_size: few
cdr3_nt: TGTGCCAGCAGCTTACAGGAGACTTTCATTTTGGGGGGCTACACCTTC; cdr3_aa: CASSLQETFILGGYTF; d_call: NA; v_call: TRBV5-5; j_call: TRBJ1-2; clone_size: NA
cdr3_nt: TGCAGCGTCGGGCAGACGAACACCGGGGAGCTGTTTTTT; cdr3_aa: CSVGQTNTGELFF; d_call: NA; v_call: TRBV29-1; j_call: TRBJ2-2; clone_size: many
cdr3_nt: TGTGCCAGCAGCCCGAGCGGGAGAGGTGACAATGAGCAGTTCTTC; cdr3_aa: CASSPSGRGDNEQFF; d_call: TRBD2; v_call: TRBV7-3; j_call: TRBJ2-1; clone_size: few
cdr3_nt: TGTGCCAGCAGCTTGGGCCCTCTGGCCACAGATACGCAGTATTTT; cdr3_aa: CASSLGPLATDTQYF; d_call: NA; v_call: TRBV7-3; j_call: TRBJ2-3; clone_size: few
cdr3_nt: TGTGCCAGCAGTATTGATTGGACCGCCCAGGATGAGCAGTTCTTC; cdr3_aa: CASSIDWTAQDEQFF; d_call: NA; v_call: TRBV6-4; j_call: TRBJ2-1; clone_size: few
cdr3_nt: TGTGCCAGCAGCTTAGTGGGGCTAGCTGTATACGAGCAGTACTTC; cdr3_aa: CASSLVGLAVYEQYF; d_call: NA; v_call: TRBV7-2; j_call: TRBJ2-7; clone_size: few
cdr3_nt: TGCGCCAGCAGCTTGGACCGGGGGGTTAGCACAGATACGCAGTATTTT; cdr3_aa: CASSLDRGVSTDTQYF; d_call: TRBD2; v_call: TRBV5-1; j_call: TRBJ2-3; clone_size: few
cdr3_nt: TGTGCCAGCAGCTTAGGGTCAGGGGTTAATGAGCAGTTCTTC; cdr3_aa: CASSLGSGVNEQFF; d_call: NA; v_call: TRBV7-3; j_call: TRBJ2-1; clone_size: few
cdr3_nt: TGTGCCACGGGGGACGGGAACACCGGGGAGCTGTTTTTT; cdr3_aa: CATGDGNTGELFF; d_call: NA; v_call: TRBV6-5; j_call: TRBJ2-2; clone_size: NA
cdr3_nt: TGTGCCAGCAGCCTTACTACAGGGTTGAACACTGAAGCTTTCTTT; cdr3_aa: CASSLTTGLNTEAFF; d_call: NA; v_call: TRBV7-6; j_call: TRBJ1-1; clone_size: NA
cdr3_nt: TGCGCCAGCAGCCAGGGGGGCGGCCCTTACTACGAGCAGTACTTC; cdr3_aa: CASSQGGGPYYEQYF; d_call: NA; v_call: TRBV4-3; j_call: TRBJ2-7; clone_size: few
cdr3_nt: TGTGCCAGCAGCGGGATGAGGGAAAGCTACGAGCAGTACTTC; cdr3_aa: CASSGMRESYEQYF; d_call: NA; v_call: TRBV7-9; j_call: TRBJ2-7; clone_size: many
cdr3_nt: TGTGCCAGCTTTAACCAAGGATACAATGAGCAGTTCTTC; cdr3_aa: CASFNQGYNEQFF; d_call: NA; v_call: TRBV7-9; j_call: TRBJ2-1; clone_size: few
cdr3_nt: TGTGCCAGCAGCGTAGTAACTAGCGGGGGGAGTGAGCAGTTCTTC; cdr3_aa: CASSVVTSGGSEQFF; d_call: TRBD2; v_call: TRBV9; j_call: TRBJ2-1; clone_size: NA
cdr3_nt: TGTGCCAGCAACGACCCCGGATCAGGGGGACCCTACGAGCAGTACTTC; cdr3_aa: CASNDPGSGGPYEQYF; d_call: TRBD1; v_call: TRBV7-2; j_call: TRBJ2-7; clone_size: NA
cdr3_nt: TGTGCCAGCAGCTACACTAGCGGGAGGATAGACGAGCAGTACTTC; cdr3_aa: CASSYTSGRIDEQYF; d_call: TRBD2; v_call: TRBV12-3/TRBV12-4; j_call: TRBJ2-7; clone_size: few
cdr3_nt: TGTGCCAGCAGCCCACCGGAGGCCTACGAGCAGTACTTC; cdr3_aa: CASSPPEAYEQYF; d_call: NA; v_call: TRBV9; j_call: TRBJ2-7; clone_size: many
cdr3_nt: TGTGCCAGCAGCCGAAAGGTTGACACTGAAGCTTTCTTT; cdr3_aa: CASSRKVDTEAFF; d_call: NA; v_call: TRBV4-2; j_call: TRBJ1-1; clone_size: few
cdr3_nt: TGTGCCAGCAGCTCAGGGGGCGCGAGGGCCAACGTCCTGACTTTC; cdr3_aa: CASSSGGARANVLTF; d_call: TRBD1; v_call: TRBV12-3/TRBV12-4; j_call: TRBJ2-6; clone_size: few
cdr3_nt: TGTGCCAGTAGCCCAGATGGACGGCATCGTGAAGCTTTCTTT; cdr3_aa: CASSPDGRHREAFF; d_call: NA; v_call: TRBV19; j_call: TRBJ1-1; clone_size: NA